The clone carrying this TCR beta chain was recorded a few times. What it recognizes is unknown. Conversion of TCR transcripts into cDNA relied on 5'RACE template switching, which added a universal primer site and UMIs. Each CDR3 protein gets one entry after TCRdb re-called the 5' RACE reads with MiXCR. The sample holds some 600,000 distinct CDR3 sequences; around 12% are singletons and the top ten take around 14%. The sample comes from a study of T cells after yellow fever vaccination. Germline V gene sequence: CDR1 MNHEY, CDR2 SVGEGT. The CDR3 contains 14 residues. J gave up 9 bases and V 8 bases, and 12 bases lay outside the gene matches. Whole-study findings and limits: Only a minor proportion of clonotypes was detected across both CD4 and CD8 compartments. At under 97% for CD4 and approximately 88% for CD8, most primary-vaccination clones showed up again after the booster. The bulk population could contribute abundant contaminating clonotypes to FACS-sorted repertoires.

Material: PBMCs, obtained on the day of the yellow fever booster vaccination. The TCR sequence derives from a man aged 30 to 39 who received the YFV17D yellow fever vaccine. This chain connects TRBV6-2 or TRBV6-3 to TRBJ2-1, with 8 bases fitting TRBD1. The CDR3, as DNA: TGTGCCAGCTCCACCCGGACAGGGAATATTGAGCAGTTCTTC. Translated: CASSTRTGNIEQFF.